This TCR beta chain emerged from a study of blood T cell repertoires in COVID-19. The data were produced by immunoSEQ multiplex PCR, yet TCRdb's version contains in-frame clones alone and is incomplete. The sample has fewer than 350,000 clones; approximately 90% are singletons. The V gene end was trimmed by 4 bases and the J gene end by 2 bases; junction bases not matched to a gene: 7. Per the germline V gene, CDR1 is SGDLS and CDR2 is YYNGEE. The CDR3 sequence is 16 residues long. The sequencing input was peripheral blood. This TCR was recovered from a man in his forties or fifties with acute or convalescent COVID-19. This chain joins TRBV9 and TRBJ2-3; 10 bases align to TRBD1. CDR3 amino acids: CASSFWDRGLTDTQYF. For the CDR3, the DNA is TGTGCCAGCAGCTTTTGGGACAGGGGACTCACAGATACGCAGTATTTT.